One and the same sample provided the 22 T cell receptor beta chains below, sequenced in a study of human T cells and chemical hapten exposure. Using its own MiXCR run on the RACE reads, TCRdb lists one record per CDR3 protein. Of tens of thousands of distinct CDR3 sequences in the sample, 10% were seen once. Time point in this sample: patch test 1, 2 weeks after DPC sensitization. The treatment is: therapeutic diphenylcyclopropenone sensitization with weekly scalp DPC. The material was whole blood, obtained in connection with sensitization to the hapten diphenylcyclopropenone (DPC). The receptors here all came from a woman between 45 and 65 years old with alopecia areata. Some clones in this sample may be carry-over from other donors' samples.

In its sample, this clonotype was seen many times. The chain employs TRBV27 and TRBJ2-3; D remains unclear. The CDR3 is 12 residues long. Germline CDR1 and CDR2: MNHEY and SMNVEV (reference sequence). V lost 3 bases, J lost 4 bases, and 5 bases lay in between. CDR3: CASSFGADTQYF. CDR3 sequence (DNA): TGTGCCAGCAGTTTTGGGGCAGATACGCAGTATTTT.

V usage is TRBV7-2 and J usage is TRBJ2-6, with D unclear. Trimming stripped 5 bases from V and 0 bases from J, with 14 bases between. The V gene's germline CDR1 is SGHTA and CDR2 FQGNSA. The CDR3 sequence is 17 residues long. DNA for the CDR3: TGTGCCAGCAGCAAAGAGTGGGCCTCCTCTGGGGCCAACGTCCTGACTTTC. Residues: CASSKEWASSGANVLTF.

This clonotype was observed a handful of times. The CDR3 DNA is TGCAGCGTTGGGGAAAACTATGGCTACACCTTC. This codes for CSVGENYGYTF. The genes are TRBV29-1 and TRBJ1-2; D gene unclear. CDR3 length: 11 residues. Germline V gene data show CDR1 as SQVTM and CDR2 as ANQGSEA. Between the trimmed V and J ends, which lost 4 bases and 2 bases, there was a span of 5 bases.

The genes are TRBV7-8 and TRBJ1-5; D is ambiguous. CDR3 length: 15 amino acids. Trimming shortened V by 4 bases and J by 1 base, and 11 bases separated the two germline ends. CDR1 is SGHVS and CDR2 is FQNEAQ in the germline V gene. For the CDR3, the DNA is TGTGCCAGCAGCTCGCAGGACTCGAGCAATCAGCCCCAGCATTTT. This gives the protein CASSSQDSSNQPQHF.

The chain carries TRBV6-6 and TRBJ1-1; 8 bases align to TRBD1. CDR1 and CDR2 (germline): MNHNY, SVGAGI (reference sequence). The trim removed 7 bases at V and 0 bases at J, leaving 4 bases unmatched. The CDR3 is 14 amino acids. The CDR3 loop is CASTGQGMNTEAFF. CDR3 in DNA: TGTGCCAGCACCGGACAGGGCATGAACACTGAAGCTTTCTTT.

The rearrangement uses TRBV29-1 and TRBJ1-2; maybe TRBD1 (6 bases). V was pared by 4 bases and J by 12 bases, with 18 bases between. Germline CDR1 is SQVTM and CDR2 is ANQGSEA. The CDR3 loop spans 12 amino acids. CDR3: CSVGTNREKDTF. CDR3 nucleotides: TGCAGCGTTGGGACCAACAGGGAAAAGGACACCTTC.

This sequence joins TRBV7-9 and TRBJ2-7; D gene ambiguous. Germline CDR1 is SEHNR and CDR2 is FQNEAQ (reference sequence). CDR3 length: 15 amino acids. Between the trimmed V and J ends, which lost 4 bases and 5 bases, there was a span of 18 bases. CDR3 nucleotides: TGTGCCAGCAGCTCTTTTCCGGACCCAAAAAACGAGCAGTACTTC. Encoded protein: CASSSFPDPKNEQYF.

This clonotype was counted at least ten times. The chain employs TRBV12-3 or TRBV12-4 and TRBJ1-2, with a tentative D call TRBD1 (5 bases). This CDR3 comprises 13 residues. The V gene lost 6 bases and the J gene lost 7 bases, with 15 bases spanning the gap. The CDR3 sequence is CASSWGEVTGYTF. The CDR3 DNA is TGTGCCAGCAGCTGGGGGGAGGTTACTGGCTACACCTTC.

This clonotype was seen more than once but under ten times. This sequence joins TRBV20-1 and TRBJ1-1, with D possibly TRBD1 on 6 matching bases. With 6 bases removed from V and 7 bases from J, the gap between germline ends came to 12 bases. This CDR3 has 11 residues. Germline CDR1 DFQATT, CDR2 SNEGSKA (reference sequence). CDR3 DNA: TGCAGTGCCGCGAAGGGGGTTGAAGCTTTCTTT. It yields the protein CSAAKGVEAFF.

This clonotype was counted many times. This rearrangement joins TRBV9 to TRBJ2-7; 13 nucleotides agree with TRBD2. The germline V gene encodes CDR1 SGDLS and CDR2 YYNGEE. Trimming cost V 4 bases and J 4 bases; bases outside gene matches: 2. CDR3 length equals 14 residues. The CDR3 DNA reads as TGTGCCAGCAGCCCGGGACTAGCGGGATACGAGCAGTACTTC. It translates to CASSPGLAGYEQYF.

This clonotype was picked up a small number of times. The J gene is TRBJ2-7, the V gene TRBV20-1, with a tentative D call TRBD2 (6 bases). CDR1 is DFQATT and CDR2 is SNEGSKA in the germline V gene (reference sequence). There are 11 residues in the CDR3. V lost 6 bases and J lost 6, with 12 bases in between. The CDR3 protein is CSAQVGGEQYF. The CDR3 DNA reads as TGCAGTGCCCAAGTGGGAGGCGAGCAGTACTTC.

V usage is TRBV20-1 and J usage is TRBJ1-4; D gene unclear. CDR1 DFQATT and CDR2 SNEGSKA come from the germline V gene (reference sequence). This CDR3 is 13 amino acids long. V lost 3 bases to trimming and J lost 8 bases, with 13 bases between them. CDR3 protein: CSASRDWQEKLFF. CDR3 sequence (DNA): TGCAGTGCTAGTAGGGATTGGCAAGAAAAACTGTTTTTT.

The V gene is TRBV28, the J gene TRBJ2-3; D possibly corresponds to TRBD2 (6 bases). Trimming left V 6 bases short and J 1 base short, with 17 bases between. This CDR3 spans 16 amino acids. Looked up from germline, CDR1 is MDHEN and CDR2 is SYDVKM. The CDR3 DNA reads TGTGCCAGCAGGACCATTAGCGGAGCCGGCACAGATACGCAGTATTTT. Translating it yields CASRTISGAGTDTQYF.

This clonotype was seen at least ten times. The chain is built from TRBV3-1 and TRBJ2-7; TRBD2 matches 12 bases. V shed 2 bases, J shed 6 bases, and the junction held 8 bases outside the gene matches. The CDR3 is 16 amino acids. Germline CDR1 LGHDT, CDR2 YNNKEL (reference sequence). The CDR3 loop reads CASSQLGTSGPGEQYF. In nucleotides, the CDR3 is TGTGCCAGCAGCCAATTGGGGACTAGCGGGCCGGGCGAGCAGTACTTC.

The rearrangement joins TRBV14 to TRBJ1-2; D gene uncertain. Germline CDR1 reads SGHDN; CDR2 reads FVKESK. Trimming stripped 1 base from V and 4 bases from J, with 4 bases between. The CDR3 spans 12 residues. As DNA, the CDR3 is TGTGCCAGCAGCCAAGTAAGCTATGGCTACACCTTC. This sequence encodes CASSQVSYGYTF.

The CDR3 nucleotides are TGTGCCAGTAGTATTTCCGTCCCCCCCGGGGAGCTGTTTTTT. Protein: CASSISVPPGELFF. The chain employs TRBV19 and TRBJ2-2, with D uncertain. The CDR3 is made up of 14 amino acids. In germline, CDR1 is LNHDA, CDR2 SQIVND (reference sequence). The V and J ends lost 3 bases and 6 bases respectively, with 11 bases between them.

In DNA, the CDR3 is TGTGCCTGGAAGATGGGGTATGGCTACACCTTC. Translated, it gives CAWKMGYGYTF. This chain connects TRBV30 to TRBJ1-2; D not resolved. This CDR3 has 11 amino acids. The germline V and J ends were trimmed by 4 bases and 5 bases, with 8 bases remaining between them. Looked up from germline, CDR1 is GTSNPN and CDR2 is SVGIG (reference sequence).

J is TRBJ2-3 and V is TRBV12-3 or TRBV12-4; 7 bases fit TRBD2. The V gene end was trimmed by 3 bases and the J gene end by 4 bases; junction bases not matched to a gene: 4. The CDR3 consists of 14 residues. The CDR3 DNA reads as TGTGCCAGCAGTTTGAGCGGGACCCCAGATACGCAGTATTTT. Translated: CASSLSGTPDTQYF.

In its sample, this clonotype was seen a few times. This sequence joins TRBV20-1 and TRBJ2-7; D unresolved. The CDR3 spans 15 residues. V was shortened by 4 bases and J by 0 bases, with 16 bases between the two germline ends. Germline assignment: CDR1 DFQATT and CDR2 SNEGSKA (reference sequence). CDR3 residues: CSATLSSSSSYEQYF. The CDR3 bases are TGCAGTGCTACCCTCTCCAGTTCTAGCTCCTACGAGCAGTACTTC.

This chain's CDR3 is CASSLAVHEQYF. The CDR3 bases are TGTGCCAGCAGTTTAGCCGTCCACGAGCAGTACTTC. This chain connects TRBV12-3 or TRBV12-4 to TRBJ2-7; D not resolved. This CDR3 comprises 12 residues. Trimming left V 0 bases short and J 5 bases short, with 5 bases between.

In its sample, this clonotype was seen a few times. V gene TRBV29-1 combines with J gene TRBJ2-7; 8 bases are shared with TRBD1. The CDR3 extends over 13 amino acids. V shed 6 bases and J 3 bases; nucleotides not matched to a gene: 7. Germline V gene data show CDR1 as SQVTM and CDR2 as ANQGSEA. The CDR3 DNA is TGCAGCGTCTCCCCCACAGGGGGCTACGAGCAGTACTTC. Its protein product is CSVSPTGGYEQYF.

A few counts support this clonotype. The chain combines TRBV24-1 with TRBJ1-3; possible D gene TRBD1, 6 bases. The CDR3 covers 17 residues. Germline V CDR1 and CDR2: KGHDR, SFDVKD. V lost 3 bases, J lost 0 bases, and 14 bases lay in between. In DNA form, the CDR3 reads TGTGCCACCAGTGATCCCCAGGACAGCGTCTCTGGAAACACCATATATTTT. This encodes CATSDPQDSVSGNTIYF.